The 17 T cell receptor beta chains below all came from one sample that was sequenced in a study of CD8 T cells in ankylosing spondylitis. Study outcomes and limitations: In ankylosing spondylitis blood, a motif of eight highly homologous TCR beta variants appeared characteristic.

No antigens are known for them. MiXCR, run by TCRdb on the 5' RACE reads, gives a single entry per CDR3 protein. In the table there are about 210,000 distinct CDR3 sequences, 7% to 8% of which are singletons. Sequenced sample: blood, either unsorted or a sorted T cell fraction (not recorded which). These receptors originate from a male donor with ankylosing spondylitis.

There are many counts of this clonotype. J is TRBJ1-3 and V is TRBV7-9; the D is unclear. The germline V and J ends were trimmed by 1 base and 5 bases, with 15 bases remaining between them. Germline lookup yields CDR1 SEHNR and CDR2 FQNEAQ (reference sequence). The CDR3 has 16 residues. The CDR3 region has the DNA TGTGCCAGCAGCTTAGATATATGGGCGCGGAGAAACACCATATATTTT. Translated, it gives CASSLDIWARRNTIYF.

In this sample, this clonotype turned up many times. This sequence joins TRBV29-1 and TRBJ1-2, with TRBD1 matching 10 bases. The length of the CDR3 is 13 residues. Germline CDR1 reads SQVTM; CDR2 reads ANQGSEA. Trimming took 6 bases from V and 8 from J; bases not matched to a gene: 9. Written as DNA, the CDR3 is TGCAGCGTAGAGGGACAGGGGCTTGAAGGCTACACCTTC. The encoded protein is CSVEGQGLEGYTF.

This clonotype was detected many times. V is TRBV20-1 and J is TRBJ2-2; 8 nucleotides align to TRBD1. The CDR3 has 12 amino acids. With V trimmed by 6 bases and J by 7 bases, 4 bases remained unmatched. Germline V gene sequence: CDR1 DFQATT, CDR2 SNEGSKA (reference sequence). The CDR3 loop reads CSAGQVHGELFF. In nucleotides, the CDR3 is TGCAGTGCGGGACAGGTTCACGGGGAGCTGTTTTTT.

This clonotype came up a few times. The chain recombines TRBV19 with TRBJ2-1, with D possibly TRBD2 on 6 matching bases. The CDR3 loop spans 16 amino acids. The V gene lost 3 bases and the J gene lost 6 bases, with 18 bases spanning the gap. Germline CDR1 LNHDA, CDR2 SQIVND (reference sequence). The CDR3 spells CASSIRREKKGNEQFF. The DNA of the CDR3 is TGTGCCAGTAGTATCCGACGGGAGAAGAAGGGCAATGAGCAGTTCTTC.

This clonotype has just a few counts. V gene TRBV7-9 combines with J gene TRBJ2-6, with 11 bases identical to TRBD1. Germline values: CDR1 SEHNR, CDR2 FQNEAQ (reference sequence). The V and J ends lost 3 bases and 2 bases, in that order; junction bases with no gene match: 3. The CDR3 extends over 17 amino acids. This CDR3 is CASSFGTGGAGANVLTF. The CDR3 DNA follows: TGTGCCAGCAGCTTTGGGACAGGGGGAGCTGGGGCCAACGTCCTGACTTTC.

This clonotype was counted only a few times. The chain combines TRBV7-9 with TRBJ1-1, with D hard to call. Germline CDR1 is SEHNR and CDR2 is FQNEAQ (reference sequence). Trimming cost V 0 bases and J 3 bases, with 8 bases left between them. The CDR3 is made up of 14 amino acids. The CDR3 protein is CASSLAGSYTEAFF. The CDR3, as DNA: TGTGCCAGCAGCTTAGCGGGATCGTACACTGAAGCTTTCTTT.

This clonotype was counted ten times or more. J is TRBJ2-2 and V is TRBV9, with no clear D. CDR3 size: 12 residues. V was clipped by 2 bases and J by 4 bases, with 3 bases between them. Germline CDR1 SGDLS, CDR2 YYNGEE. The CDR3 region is CASSVGTGELFF. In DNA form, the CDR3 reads TGTGCCAGCAGCGTTGGCACCGGGGAGCTGTTTTTT.

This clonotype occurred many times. CDR3 region: CASSLVGPTNEKLFF. For the CDR3, the DNA is TGCGCCAGCAGCTTGGTCGGACCAACTAATGAAAAACTGTTTTTT. This chain links TRBV5-1 with TRBJ1-4; no clear D gene. The CDR3 has 15 amino acids. V lost 0 bases and J lost 0, with 6 bases in between. The germline V gene has CDR1 SGHRS and CDR2 YFSETQ. Using reference TRBV5-1 and TRBJ1-4 for the parts outside the CDR3, the full variable domain is KAGVTQTPRYLIKTRGQQVTLSCSPISGHRSVSWYQQTPGQGLQFLFEYFSETQRNKGNFPGRFSGRQFSNSRSEMNVSTLELGDSALYLCASSLVGPTNEKLFFGSGTQLSVL.

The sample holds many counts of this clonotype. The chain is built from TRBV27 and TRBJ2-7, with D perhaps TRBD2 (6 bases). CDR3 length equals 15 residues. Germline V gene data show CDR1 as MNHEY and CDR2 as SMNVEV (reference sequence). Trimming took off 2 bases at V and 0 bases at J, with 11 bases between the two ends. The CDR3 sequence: CASSLGGISSYEQYF. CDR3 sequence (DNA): TGTGCCAGCAGTTTAGGGGGGATAAGCTCCTACGAGCAGTACTTC.

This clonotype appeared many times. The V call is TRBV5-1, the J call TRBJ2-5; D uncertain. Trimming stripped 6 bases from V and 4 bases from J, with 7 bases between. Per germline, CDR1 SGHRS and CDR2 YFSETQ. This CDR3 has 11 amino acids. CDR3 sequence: CASTPAETQYF. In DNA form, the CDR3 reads TGCGCCAGCACCCCCGCAGAGACCCAGTACTTC.

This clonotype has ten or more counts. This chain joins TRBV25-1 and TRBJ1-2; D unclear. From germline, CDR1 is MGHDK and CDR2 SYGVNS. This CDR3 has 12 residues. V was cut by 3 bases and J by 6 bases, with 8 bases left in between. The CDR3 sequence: CASSDVHHGYTF. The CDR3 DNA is TGTGCCAGCAGTGACGTACATCATGGCTACACCTTC.

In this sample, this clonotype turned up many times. The CDR3 nucleotides read TGTGCCAGCAGCACCCGCGGTCGAGAGACCCAGTACTTC. Protein: CASSTRGRETQYF. The genes are TRBV13 and TRBJ2-5, with D unresolved. V lost 5 bases, J lost 4 bases, and 11 bases lay in between. Germline values: CDR1 PRHDT, CDR2 FYEKMQ (reference sequence). This CDR3 contains 13 residues.

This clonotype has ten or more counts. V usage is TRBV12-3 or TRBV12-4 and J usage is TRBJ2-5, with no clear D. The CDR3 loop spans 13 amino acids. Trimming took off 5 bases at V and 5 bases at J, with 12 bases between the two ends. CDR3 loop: CASSRIMVETQYF. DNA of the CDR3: TGTGCCAGCAGTCGTATAATGGTGGAGACCCAGTACTTC.

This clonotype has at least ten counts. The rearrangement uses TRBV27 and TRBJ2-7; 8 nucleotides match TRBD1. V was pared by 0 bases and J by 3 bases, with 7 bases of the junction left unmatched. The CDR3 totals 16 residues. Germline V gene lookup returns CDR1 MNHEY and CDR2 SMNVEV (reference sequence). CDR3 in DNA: TGTGCCAGCAGTTTATCGAGGGGACAGGTACTCTACGAGCAGTACTTC. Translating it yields CASSLSRGQVLYEQYF.

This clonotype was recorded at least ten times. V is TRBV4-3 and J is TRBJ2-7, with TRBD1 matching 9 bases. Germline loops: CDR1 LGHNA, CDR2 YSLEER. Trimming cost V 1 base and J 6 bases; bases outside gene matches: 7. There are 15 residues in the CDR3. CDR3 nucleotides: TGCGCCAGCAGCCAAGTACAGGGGGCTTTCGGCGAGCAGTACTTC. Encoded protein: CASSQVQGAFGEQYF.

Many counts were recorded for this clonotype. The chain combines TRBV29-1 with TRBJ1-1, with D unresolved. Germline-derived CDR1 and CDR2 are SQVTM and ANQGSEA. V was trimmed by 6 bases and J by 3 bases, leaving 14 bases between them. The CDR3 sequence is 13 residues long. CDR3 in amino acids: CSVADLGHTEAFF. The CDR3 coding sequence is TGCAGCGTCGCGGATTTGGGTCACACTGAAGCTTTCTTT. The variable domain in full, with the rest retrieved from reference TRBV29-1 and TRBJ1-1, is SAVISQKPSRDICQRGTSLTIQCQVDSQVTMMFWYRQQPGQSLTLIATANQGSEATYESGFVIDKFPISRPNLTFSTLTVSNMSPEDSSIYLCSVADLGHTEAFFGQGTRLTVV.

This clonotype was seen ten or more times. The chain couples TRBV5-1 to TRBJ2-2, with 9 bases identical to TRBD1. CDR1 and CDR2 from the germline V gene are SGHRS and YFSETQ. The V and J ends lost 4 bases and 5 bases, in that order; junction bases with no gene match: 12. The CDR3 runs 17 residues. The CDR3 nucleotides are TGCGCCAGCAGCATCGACCGGGACAGGGAGCCAACCGGGGAGCTGTTTTTT. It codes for CASSIDRDREPTGELFF.